This T cell receptor beta chain was observed in a study of blood T cell repertoires in COVID-19 (dated by TCRdb to 2018 to 2021). Regarding the study in general: Collaborator samples came from the United States, Italy and Spain and covered acute and convalescent phases of COVID-19. Sample metadata almost always included a de-identified subject ID, COVID-19 status, age in years and sex. The material from the prospective study consisted of cDNA or gDNA derived from T cells, B-cell-depleted T cells, or PBMCs. Samples were obtained from the ongoing ImmuneRACE study (first 160 participants) and from about 1,300 subjects provided by 6 global collaborators. Where available, HLA class I and class II types were taken from metadata supplied by the sample provider and were not determined by assay-based typing. Deeply sampled blood TCRbeta repertoires from subjects exposed to, actively infected with, or recovered from COVID-19 were included in the dataset. A freely available public database, intended as a resource for researchers studying the immune response to SARS-CoV-2, is where the repertoires were released.

Counted from cysteine to phenylalanine, this CDR3 has 16 amino acids. This entry keeps only the CDR3 DNA: 48 bases, framed from base 1. CDR1 and CDR2 are drawn from the germline V gene (reference sequence): MNHEY, SMNVEV. Trimming removed 5 bases from V and 8 bases from J; the gene matches leave 12 bases unexplained. The paper's findings and limits, for the study overall: Clinical and demographic metadata were provided uncurated, with the amount varying by source and participant.

Each collaborating institution followed its own protocols to collect whole blood in K2EDTA tubes. Collaborator samples were shipped for TCRbeta analysis as frozen whole blood, isolated PBMCs, or DNA extracted from either sample type. Points on this clone: Its antigen is not yet known. The input lacks base qualities; no much larger clone sits a single base away.

TCRbeta CDR3 regions were amplified from genomic DNA by means of the immunoSEQ Assay, a bias-controlled multiplex PCR. In the paper's pipeline: Nucleated cell counts per sample were estimated from amplification of reference gene primers within the assay. To quantify the absolute abundance of each unique TCRbeta CDR3 rearrangement, sequence reads were collapsed and filtered. For each sample, productive Simpson clonality was calculated by taking the square root of Simpson's diversity index across productive rearrangements. TCRdb's version of the immuneACCESS table is confined to in-frame rearrangements and falls short of the full clone set. An unresolved V gene accounts for under half of the shortfall where checked; the remainder is of unknown origin. V, J and clone size were drawn from that table, and D and trimming were deduced from the DNA. The sample table records about 110,000 clones; about three quarters of these occur just once. The ten largest clones add up to less than 2% of the sample.

Input material: peripheral blood. The receptor's source is a woman between 40 and 55 years old with acute or convalescent COVID-19. The sequence joins TRBV27 to TRBJ1-4, with 9 central nucleotides matching TRBD1. The base sequence is TGTGCCAGCAGTCTCGGGACAGGGAACCCTCGCGAAAAACTGTTTTTT. Its protein product is CASSLGTGNPREKLFF. Reference TRBV27 and TRBJ1-4 proteins supply the regions before and after the CDR3; the full variable domain is: EAQVTQNPRYLITVTGKKLTVTCSQNMNHEYMSWYRQDPGLGLRQIYYSMNVEVTDKGDVPEGYKVSRKEKRNFPLILESPSPNQTSLYFCASSLGTGNPREKLFFGSGTQLSVL.